This T cell receptor (beta chain) was identified during a study of metastatic and nonmetastatic thyroid tumors. Overall study context: Repertoire comparisons spanned blood and tumor or nodule tissue from malignant and benign thyroid patients.

The germline CDR1 and CDR2 sequences are MNHNS and SASEGT. This CDR3 contains 14 residues. A word on this clone: Compared with germline, one end of the junction differs, possibly owing to a read error.

TCRdb reassembled clones from the PCR reads with MiXCR. The sample includes 20,000 to 25,000 clones, approximately 9.9% of them seen just once. No patient received treatment before thyroid surgery. The sequencing sample was made of blood. The sequence derives from a female donor with papillary thyroid cancer or a benign thyroid nodule (not recorded which). Some clones in this sample may be carry-over from other donors' samples. The rearrangement joins TRBV6-1 to TRBJ1-5; a possible D gene is TRBD1 (5 bases). CDR3 sequence: CASSEQVRGQPKHF. In nucleotides, the CDR3 is TGTGCCAGCAGTGAACAGGTAAGGGGTCAGCCCAAGCATTTT.